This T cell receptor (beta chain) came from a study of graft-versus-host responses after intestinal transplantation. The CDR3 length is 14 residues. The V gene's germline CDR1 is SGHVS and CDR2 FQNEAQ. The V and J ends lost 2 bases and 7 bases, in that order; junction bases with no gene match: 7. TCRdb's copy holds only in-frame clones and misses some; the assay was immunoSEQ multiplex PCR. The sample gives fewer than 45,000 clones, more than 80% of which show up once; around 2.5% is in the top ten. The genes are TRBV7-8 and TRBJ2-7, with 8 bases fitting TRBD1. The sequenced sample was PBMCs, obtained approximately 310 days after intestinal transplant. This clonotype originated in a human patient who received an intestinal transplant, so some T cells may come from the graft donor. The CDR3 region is CASSLTGGSWEQYF. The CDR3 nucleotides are TGTGCCAGCAGCTTAACAGGGGGGTCTTGGGAGCAGTACTTC.